This T cell receptor (beta chain) emerged from a study of high-grade serous ovarian cancer treatment subgroups. Per the germline V gene, CDR1 is SEHNR and CDR2 is FQNEAQ (reference sequence). V lost 5 bases to trimming and J lost 6 bases; unmatched junction nucleotides: 18. The CDR3 runs to 17 residues. Using immunoSEQ multiplex PCR, the repertoire was profiled, and TCRdb retains in-frame clones only, with some absent. Of roughly 10,000 clones listed, 68% are singletons. Tumor samples were obtained before definitive surgery or chemotherapy. This TCR was recovered from a human donor with high-grade serous ovarian cancer. The J gene is TRBJ2-7, the V gene TRBV7-9; 8 bases agree with TRBD1. Sequenced input: tumor tissue. The CDR3 bases are TGTGCCAGCAGCCTCCGCGCCCTGATGACAGGGGAAAGCGAGCAGTACTTC. This sequence encodes CASSLRALMTGESEQYF.